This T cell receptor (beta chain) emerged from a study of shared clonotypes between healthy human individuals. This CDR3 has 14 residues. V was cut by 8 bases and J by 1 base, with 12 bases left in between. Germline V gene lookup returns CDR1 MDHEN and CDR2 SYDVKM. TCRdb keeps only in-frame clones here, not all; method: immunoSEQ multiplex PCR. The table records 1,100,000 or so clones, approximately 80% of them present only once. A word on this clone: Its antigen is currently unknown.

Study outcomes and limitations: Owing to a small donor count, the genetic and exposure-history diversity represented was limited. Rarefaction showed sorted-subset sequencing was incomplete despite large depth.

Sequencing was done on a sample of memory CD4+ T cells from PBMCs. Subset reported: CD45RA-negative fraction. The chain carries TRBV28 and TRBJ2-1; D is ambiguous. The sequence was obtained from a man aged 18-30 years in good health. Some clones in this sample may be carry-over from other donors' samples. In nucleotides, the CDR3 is TGTGCCAGCGAAAACGCGGTATCCTACAATGAGCAGTTCTTC. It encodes CASENAVSYNEQFF.